This TCR beta chain was sequenced in a study of blood T cell repertoires in COVID-19. Looking at the study overall: PBMCs, B-cell-depleted T cells, or T cells were the source of the cDNA or gDNA that made up the material.

In the source study's methods: Estimation of nucleated cell counts relied on the amplification of reference gene primers. Clones were sequenced by immunoSEQ multiplex PCR, and TCRdb holds only the in-frame ones, with some missing. The V and J calls and clone size were taken over from that table, and D and trimming were inferred from the DNA. The profile covers fewer than 150,000 clones, with 85% appearing a single time and roughly an eighth taken by the ten largest. Trimming cost V 1 base and J 4 bases, with 11 bases left between them. The CDR3 is 15 amino acids. Germline-derived CDR1 and CDR2 are LGHNA and YSLEER.

The sample taken for sequencing was peripheral blood. The chain combines TRBV4-3 with TRBJ1-3, with TRBD1 as a possible D gene (6 bases). The TCR comes from a human donor in a cohort sampled during active COVID-19. This CDR3 is CASSQGQGSGNTIYF. CDR3 coding DNA: TGCGCCAGCAGCCAAGGGCAGGGGTCGGGAAACACCATATATTTT.